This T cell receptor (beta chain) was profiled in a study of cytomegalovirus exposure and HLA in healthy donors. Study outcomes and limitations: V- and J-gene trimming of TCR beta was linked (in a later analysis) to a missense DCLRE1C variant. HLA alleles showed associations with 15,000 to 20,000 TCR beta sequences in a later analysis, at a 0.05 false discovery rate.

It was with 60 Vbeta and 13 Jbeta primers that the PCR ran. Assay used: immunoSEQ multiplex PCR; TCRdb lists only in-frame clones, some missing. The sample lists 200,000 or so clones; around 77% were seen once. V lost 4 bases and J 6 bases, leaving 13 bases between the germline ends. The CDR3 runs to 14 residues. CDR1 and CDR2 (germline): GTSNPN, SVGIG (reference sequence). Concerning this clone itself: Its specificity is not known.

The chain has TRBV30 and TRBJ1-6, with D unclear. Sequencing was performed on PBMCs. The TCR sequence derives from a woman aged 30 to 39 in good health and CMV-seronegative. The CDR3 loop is CAWTYGSRNSPLHF. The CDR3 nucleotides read TGTGCCTGGACCTACGGTTCCCGTAATTCACCCCTCCACTTT.